The 30 T cell receptor beta chains in this list originate from one sample, sequenced in a study of blood T cells in healthy people across ages. Primed by a sample-barcoded 5' primer and a J-beta primer mix, a second PCR proceeded for roughly 7 to 12 cycles. TCRdb independently ran MiXCR on the 5' RACE reads; one entry per CDR3 protein. The sample contains some 1,800,000 distinct CDR3 sequences, about two fifths of which appear only once. The sequencing input was blood. All receptors come from a human donor in good health.

A note on this clonotype: This may come from a read error, since a much larger clone is one base off. This CDR3 fails to terminate in the conserved phenylalanine or tryptophan, so it likely reflects a read error. The chain combines TRBV20-1 with TRBJ2-7; D is unresolved. The ends were cut back, 1 base at V and 5 bases at J, with 15 bases in the middle. CDR3 length equals 14 residues. Per germline, CDR1 DFQATT and CDR2 SNEGSKA (reference sequence). The CDR3 DNA sequence: TGCAGTGCTAGAGTTTTAGCAGAGGCTCACGAGCAGTACATC. Translated: CSARVLAEAHEQYI.

This sequence joins TRBV7-2 and TRBJ2-1, with D perhaps matching TRBD1 (6 bases). Germline CDR1 SGHTA, CDR2 FQGNSA. Trimming shortened V by 6 bases and J by 7 bases, and 16 bases separated the two germline ends. CDR3 size: 14 residues. CDR3 in amino acids: CASREPERGNEQFF. CDR3 DNA: TGTGCCAGCAGGGAACCGGAGAGGGGGAATGAGCAGTTCTTC.

The chain uses TRBV20-1 and TRBJ2-7, with TRBD1 matching over 9 bases. There are 14 residues in the CDR3. V was pared by 2 bases and J by 2 bases, with 4 bases of the junction left unmatched. Germline V gene sequence: CDR1 DFQATT, CDR2 SNEGSKA (reference sequence). CDR3: CSARRDRAAYEQYF. The CDR3 coding sequence is TGCAGTGCTAGAAGGGACAGGGCCGCCTACGAGCAGTACTTC.

This chain joins TRBV12-3 or TRBV12-4 and TRBJ1-1; the D gene is possibly TRBD1 (5 bases). The V and J ends lost 6 bases and 12 bases respectively, with 26 bases between them. The CDR3 runs 15 residues. CDR3 nucleotides: TGTGCCAGCAGCCCATCCCGACAGAATTCCCTGATGACTTTCTTT. Translated: CASSPSRQNSLMTFF.

The chain recombines TRBV27 with TRBJ1-1; 7 nucleotides agree with TRBD1. Germline CDR1 and CDR2: MNHEY and SMNVEV (reference sequence). This CDR3 has 16 residues. The J segment lost 0 bases and the V segment lost 6 bases, leaving 10 bases of the junction unmatched. Written as DNA, the CDR3 is TGTGCCAGCAGACGGGCAGGGGGAAGTATGAACACTGAAGCTTTCTTT. Protein: CASRRAGGSMNTEAFF.

V and J are TRBV7-2 and TRBJ2-4; 7 nucleotides line up with TRBD1. The CDR3 is made up of 15 amino acids. Trimming took 2 bases from V and 6 from J; bases not matched to a gene: 7. From germline, CDR1 is SGHTA and CDR2 FQGNSA. Here the CDR3 reads CASSLWSAGGNIQYF. DNA for the CDR3: TGTGCCAGCAGCTTATGGTCGGCAGGGGGAAACATTCAGTACTTC.

V and J are TRBV7-2 and TRBJ1-4; tentatively, D is TRBD1 (6 bases). Looked up from germline, CDR1 is SGHTA and CDR2 is FQGNSA. Trimming shortened V by 0 bases and J by 5 bases, and 16 bases separated the two germline ends. The CDR3 extends over 17 amino acids. CDR3 amino acids: CASSLAPQGSPNEKLFF. Written as DNA, the CDR3 is TGTGCCAGCAGCTTAGCACCACAGGGTAGCCCCAATGAAAAACTGTTTTTT.

The rearrangement joins TRBV20-1 to TRBJ2-5; 10 nucleotides match TRBD2. J gave up 2 bases and V 8 bases, and 11 bases lay outside the gene matches. Germline CDR1 is DFQATT and CDR2 is SNEGSKA (reference sequence). The CDR3 totals 15 residues. CDR3 in amino acids: CSSTSGGGNQETQYF. For the CDR3, the DNA is TGCAGTTCCACGAGCGGGGGGGGTAATCAAGAGACCCAGTACTTC.

The gene calls are TRBV12-3 or TRBV12-4 and TRBJ1-2; D perhaps matches TRBD1 (6 bases). The V end lost 5 bases, the J end lost 3 bases, and 16 bases lay between the germline ends. The CDR3 is 15 residues long. The CDR3 coding sequence is TGTGCCAGCAGTGTCGGGTCGGACAGATACTATGGCTACACCTTC. Protein product: CASSVGSDRYYGYTF.

This clonotype has a handful of counts. This sequence joins TRBV7-2 and TRBJ2-4; D perhaps matches TRBD2 (5 bases). V gave up 2 bases and J gave up 6 bases, with 8 bases separating them. Germline loops: CDR1 SGHTA, CDR2 FQGNSA. This CDR3 is built from 13 residues. The CDR3 loop is CASSLSGVNIQYF. As DNA, the CDR3 is TGTGCCAGCAGCTTATCCGGGGTAAACATTCAGTACTTC.

The chain has TRBV2 and TRBJ2-5; D unclear. Trimming left V 2 bases short and J 1 base short, with 8 bases between. CDR1 and CDR2 (germline): SNHLY, FYNNEI. The CDR3 has 14 residues. CDR3 DNA sequence: TGTGCCAGCAGTGAAATGGCAGGCCAAGAGACCCAGTACTTC. This sequence encodes CASSEMAGQETQYF. Variable domain in full (rest from reference TRBV2 and TRBJ2-5): EPEVTQTPSHQVTQMGQEVILRCVPISNHLYFYWYRQILGQKVEFLVSFYNNEISEKSEIFDDQFSVERPDGSNFTLKIRSTKLEDSAMYFCASSEMAGQETQYFGPGTRLLVL.

This clonotype has a handful of counts. DNA of the CDR3: TGTGCCAGCACGACGGGCGCCTATGGCTACACCTTC. Translation gives CASTTGAYGYTF. V gene TRBV6-2 or TRBV6-3 combines with J gene TRBJ1-2; D is undetermined. This CDR3 is built from 12 residues. Trimming removed 7 bases from V and 4 bases from J, with 10 bases in between. Per the germline V gene, CDR1 is MNHEY and CDR2 is SVGEGT.

A few counts support this clonotype. The rearrangement uses TRBV6-5 and TRBJ2-5; D is perhaps TRBD2 (5 bases). V lost 2 bases and J lost 5, with 9 bases in between. Germline V gene lookup returns CDR1 MNHEY and CDR2 SVGAGI. This CDR3 comprises 13 residues. The CDR3 DNA reads TGTGCCAGCAGTTACAGCGGCGACGAGACCCAGTACTTC. The encoded protein is CASSYSGDETQYF.

This clonotype appeared a few times. The V gene is TRBV7-9, the J gene TRBJ2-1; TRBD1 agrees at 8 bases. J was trimmed by 8 bases and V by 6 bases; bases with no gene match: 9. The CDR3 totals 14 residues. Germline values: CDR1 SEHNR, CDR2 FQNEAQ (reference sequence). The CDR3, as DNA: TGTGCCAGCAGACCGGGACAGGCTGTGGATGAGCAGTTCTTC. Its translation is CASRPGQAVDEQFF.

V and J are TRBV11-3 and TRBJ2-4; 7 positions agree with TRBD1. The DNA end favors TRBJ2-7, so the J call may be wrong. Germline CDR1 reads SGHNT; CDR2 reads YENEEA. This CDR3 has 17 residues. The CDR3 DNA sequence: TGTGCCAGCAGCTTGAAGGTTGGGCGTCGCCCAGGGGGCGAGCAGTACTTC. Protein product: CASSLKVGRRPGGEQYF.

This chain uses TRBV10-3 with TRBJ1-6; D gene unclear. Germline V gene lookup returns CDR1 ENHRY and CDR2 SYGVKD. This CDR3 contains 15 residues. V shed 0 bases and J shed 10 bases, with 13 bases lying between them. In nucleotides, the CDR3 is TGTGCCATCAGTGAGTCGATGGATTCGCGATCACCCCTCCACTTT. This translates into CAISESMDSRSPLHF.

This sequence joins TRBV5-1 and TRBJ2-1; D gene unclear. The CDR3 runs 14 residues. With 2 bases removed from V and 6 bases from J, the gap between germline ends came to 12 bases. In germline, CDR1 is SGHRS, CDR2 YFSETQ. DNA of the CDR3: TGCGCCAGCAGCTTCGCAGGATCCCGCAATGAGCAGTTCTTC. Translation gives CASSFAGSRNEQFF.

V usage is TRBV12-3 or TRBV12-4 and J usage is TRBJ1-2; D gene ambiguous. This CDR3 is 13 amino acids long. Trimming took 2 bases from V and 7 from J, leaving 11 bases between them. The CDR3, as DNA: TGTGCCAGCAGTTTAAGGGCAGCGGGTGGCTACACCTTC. The encoded protein is CASSLRAAGGYTF.

This clonotype was observed a few times. The rearrangement joins TRBV7-3 to TRBJ2-1; 8 bases are shared with TRBD2. CDR3 length: 15 residues. In germline, CDR1 is SGHTA, CDR2 FQGTGA. Unmatched junction bases numbered 8, after V lost 6 bases and J lost 4 bases. The CDR3, as DNA: TGTGCCAGCAGTCCGAAGGGCGGGGGGTACAATGAGCAGTTCTTC. It encodes CASSPKGGGYNEQFF.

This chain links TRBV6-2 or TRBV6-3 with TRBJ2-7; D perhaps matches TRBD2 (5 bases). This CDR3 region has 12 residues. Trimming cost V 8 bases and J 6 bases, with 14 bases left between them. In germline, CDR1 is MNHEY, CDR2 SVGEGT. The CDR3, as DNA: TGTGCCAGCGAGACTAAGTTCAGCGAGCAGTACTTC. It specifies CASETKFSEQYF.

Details on this clonotype: The conserved closing phenylalanine or tryptophan is absent in this CDR3, likely reflecting a read error. J is TRBJ1-5 and V is TRBV25-1; 11 bases agree with TRBD1. J gave up 6 bases and V 3 bases, and 7 bases lay outside the gene matches. CDR3 length: 16 residues. Germline lookup yields CDR1 MGHDK and CDR2 SYGVNS. Here the CDR3 DNA reads TGTGCCAGCAGTGATTCAGGTGGGACAGGGGGTCAGCCCCAGCATTTG. It yields the protein CASSDSGGTGGQPQHL.

This clonotype is a singleton in its sample. A much bigger clone sits one base away, suggesting this may be a read error. The chain carries TRBV5-1 and TRBJ2-4; 9 positions agree with TRBD2. Germline lookup yields CDR1 SGHRS and CDR2 YFSETQ. V dropped 3 bases and J dropped 4; count of bases not matched to a gene: 2. The CDR3 extends over 14 amino acids. The CDR3 sequence is CASSCTSGKNIQYF. The CDR3, as DNA: TGCGCCAGCAGCTGTACTAGCGGGAAAAACATTCAGTACTTC.

The chain is built from TRBV7-9 and TRBJ2-1, with 8 bases lining up with TRBD2. The end of the DNA aligns better with TRBJ2-7, so the J call may be wrong. The length of the CDR3 is 16 residues. Germline CDR1 reads SEHNR; CDR2 reads FQNEAQ (reference sequence). CDR3 protein: CASSSGGAGKHNEQYF. CDR3 bases: TGTGCCAGCAGCTCGGGGGGGGCAGGAAAACACAATGAGCAGTACTTC.

This chain links TRBV21-1 with TRBJ1-2. TRBV21-1 is annotated as a pseudogene. This CDR3 region has 17 residues. As DNA, the CDR3 is TGTGCCAGCATCCAACTCGGCACGCCGTGTGGGCAAGGTGGCTACACCTTC. Its protein product is CASIQLGTPCGQGGYTF.

The rearrangement uses TRBV15 and TRBJ1-1; unclear D gene. Germline assignment: CDR1 LNHNV and CDR2 YYDKDF (reference sequence). The ends were cut back, 4 bases at V and 0 bases at J, with 9 bases in the middle. The CDR3 covers 14 residues. CDR3 protein: CATSKRPLNTEAFF. DNA of the CDR3: TGTGCCACCAGCAAGAGGCCCCTGAACACTGAAGCTTTCTTT.

In this sample, this clonotype turned up a few times. The V gene is TRBV5-5, the J gene TRBJ1-5; maybe TRBD1 (5 bases). Looked up from germline, CDR1 is SGHKS and CDR2 is YYEKEE (reference sequence). The CDR3 extends over 15 amino acids. Trimming removed 0 bases at V and 8 bases at J, with 15 bases between. The DNA of the CDR3 is TGTGCCAGCAGCTTGGGTTTCGGGTCGGGGGAGCCCCAGCATTTT. This codes for CASSLGFGSGEPQHF.

J is TRBJ1-2 and V is TRBV10-3; D is unclear. Trimming left V 2 bases short and J 6 bases short, with 10 bases between. Germline V gene sequence: CDR1 ENHRY, CDR2 SYGVKD. The CDR3 has 13 amino acids. The CDR3 spells CAISEEGENGYTF. DNA for the CDR3: TGTGCCATCAGTGAGGAGGGAGAGAATGGCTACACCTTC.

A word on this clonotype: Possible read error: a much larger clone is one base away. V usage is TRBV28 and J usage is TRBJ2-7; D is possibly TRBD1 or TRBD2 (5 bases each). CDR3 size: 14 residues. Trimming shortened V by 6 bases and J by 2 bases, and 14 bases separated the two germline ends. Looked up from germline, CDR1 is MDHEN and CDR2 is SYDVKM. CDR3 loop: CASSSYQGPYEQYF. The CDR3 DNA reads as TGTGCCAGCAGCTCCTATCAGGGACCCTACGAGCAGTACTTC. The whole variable domain, filled in from reference TRBV28 and TRBJ2-7, reads DVKVTQSSRYLVKRTGEKVFLECVQDMDHENMFWYRQDPGLGLRLIYFSYDVKMKEKGDIPEGYSVSREKKERFSLILESASTNQTSMYLCASSSYQGPYEQYFGPGTRLTVT.

Only a few counts were recorded for this clonotype. The rearrangement uses TRBV7-2 and TRBJ2-4; a possible D gene is TRBD1 (6 bases). The DNA end favors TRBJ2-5, so the J call may be wrong. This CDR3 contains 14 residues. Per the germline V gene, CDR1 is SGHTA and CDR2 is FQGNSA. The CDR3 sequence: CASSPLALGGTQYF. CDR3 bases: TGTGCCAGCAGCCCTCTCGCGTTAGGGGGGACCCAGTACTTC.

This clonotype has just a few counts. This rearrangement joins TRBV12-5 to TRBJ1-2; unclear D gene. V was pared by 6 bases and J by 1 base, with 6 bases between. The CDR3 is 12 residues long. Germline values: CDR1 LGHNT, CDR2 FRNRAP. The CDR3 is CASGRDNYGYTF. The CDR3 DNA follows: TGTGCTAGTGGGAGGGATAACTATGGCTACACCTTC.